This record looks at one TCR gamma chain sequence and its context. What it recognizes is unknown. A far larger clone is a single base away, which makes a read error likely. The same CDR3 can be traced to other DNA sequences in this sample. These data belong to a study of γδ T cells in repeated Plasmodium falciparum infection. Looking at the study overall: Donors were malaria-exposed Malian children or age- and gender-matched Australian children. Malaria-naive adults were infected with P. falciparum NF54 four times over roughly 620 days. General observations from the study: Compared with Australian children, Malian Vdelta2-negative repertoires seemed more clonal, less diverse, less shared.

Flow sorting of PBMC yielded separate Vgamma9/Vdelta2+ and Vdelta2-negative gammadelta T cell populations for bulk repertoire analysis. Both TRG and TRD chains were sequenced from each sorted sample. TCRdb redid the clone calls on the multiplex PCR reads with CATT. The table lists some 32,000 gamma-chain clones, over 1.3% of them singletons, with 15% to 20% in the top ten. There are 14 residues in the CDR3. Looked up from germline, CDR1 is VTNTFY and CDR2 is YDVSTARD (reference sequence). The TCR sequence derives from a pool of human donors (malaria-infected and uninfected, not separated). This sequence joins TRGV3 and TRGJ1 or TRGJ2. The J gene, absent from TCRdb, was called here by matching the DNA to germline. The sequencing input was gamma-delta T cells from blood. CDR3 sequence reads: CATWDRQNYYKKLF. The CDR3 DNA follows: TGTGCTACCTGGGACAGACAGAATTATTATAAGAAACTCTTT.